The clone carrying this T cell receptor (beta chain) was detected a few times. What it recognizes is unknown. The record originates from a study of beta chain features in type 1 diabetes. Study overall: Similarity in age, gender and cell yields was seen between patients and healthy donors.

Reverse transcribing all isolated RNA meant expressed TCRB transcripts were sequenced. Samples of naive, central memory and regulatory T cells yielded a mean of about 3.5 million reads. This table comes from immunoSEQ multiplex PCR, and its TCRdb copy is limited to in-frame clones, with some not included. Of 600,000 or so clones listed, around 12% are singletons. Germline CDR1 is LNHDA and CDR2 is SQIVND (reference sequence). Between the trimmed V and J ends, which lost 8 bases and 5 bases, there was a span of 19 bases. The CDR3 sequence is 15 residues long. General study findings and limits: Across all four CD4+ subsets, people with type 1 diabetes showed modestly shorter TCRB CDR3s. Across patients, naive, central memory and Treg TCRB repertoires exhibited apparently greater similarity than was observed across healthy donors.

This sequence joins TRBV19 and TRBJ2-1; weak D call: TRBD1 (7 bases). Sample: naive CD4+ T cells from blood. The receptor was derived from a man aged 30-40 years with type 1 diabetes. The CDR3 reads CASQSSSGGNNEQFF. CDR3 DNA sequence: TGTGCCAGTCAATCTTCCTCAGGGGGGAACAATGAGCAGTTCTTC.